Shown below are 18 T cell receptor beta chains from a single sample sequenced in a study of shared T cell receptors in the human thymus. Assay used: immunoSEQ multiplex PCR; TCRdb lists only in-frame clones, some missing. The repertoire has about 730,000 clones, 80% to 90% of them found once; the top ten carry roughly 0.01%. These data also featured in a second study, about human thymus T cells.

The sequenced material came from thymocytes. These receptor sequences come from a girl less than two years old with a congenital heart defect.

The table lists this clone with a count of one. In DNA, the CDR3 is TGTGCCAGTAGCCACAGGAGAATGAACACTGAAGCTTTCTTT. It specifies CASSHRRMNTEAFF. This sequence joins TRBV19 and TRBJ1-1; maybe TRBD1 (5 bases). The CDR3 runs to 14 residues. The V and J ends lost 6 bases and 0 bases respectively, with 11 bases between them. Germline assignment: CDR1 LNHDA and CDR2 SQIVND (reference sequence).

This clone occurred once. The CDR3 nucleotides are TGTGCCAGCAGCTCGGATGACAGGGGCGGGAATGAAAAACTGTTTTTT. It translates to CASSSDDRGGNEKLFF. V gene TRBV5-6 combines with J gene TRBJ1-4, with TRBD1 matching 8 bases. The CDR3 is made up of 16 amino acids. CDR1 is SGHDT, CDR2 YYEEEE, per germline. V was pared by 3 bases and J by 5 bases, with 9 bases of the junction left unmatched.

V usage is TRBV19 and J usage is TRBJ1-5; no clear D gene. Germline-derived CDR1 and CDR2 are LNHDA and SQIVND (reference sequence). The CDR3 is made up of 13 amino acids. Trimming took off 7 bases at V and 2 bases at J, with 9 bases between the two ends. CDR3 sequence: CASKSGGNQPQHF. CDR3 sequence (DNA): TGTGCCAGTAAGTCCGGGGGCAATCAGCCCCAGCATTTT.

This chain links TRBV7-3 with TRBJ1-2; D gene ambiguous. From germline, CDR1 is SGHTA and CDR2 FQGTGA. The CDR3 runs to 12 residues. V lost 5 bases and J 11 bases, leaving 15 bases between the germline ends. The DNA of the CDR3 is TGTGCCAGCAGCAGCGGACGGGAAGGTTACACCTTC. Protein: CASSSGREGYTF.

Notes on this clone: At the DNA level, this CDR3 is encoded by other sequences in the same sample as well. This chain joins TRBV9 and TRBJ1-2; D call uncertain. V gave up 0 bases and J gave up 2 bases, with 5 bases separating them. The CDR3 contains 13 residues. The V gene's germline CDR1 is SGDLS and CDR2 YYNGEE. The CDR3 loop is CASSVGGNYGYTF. For the CDR3, the DNA is TGTGCCAGCAGCGTAGGAGGCAACTATGGCTACACCTTC.

The chain couples TRBV7-2 to TRBJ1-5; 8 nucleotides line up with TRBD1. The germline gives CDR1 SGHTA, CDR2 FQGNSA. The CDR3 has 15 residues. Trimming at V came to 1 base and at J to 4 bases, leaving 3 bases not matched to a gene. In nucleotides, the CDR3 is TGTGCCAGCAGCTTAGATCAGGGGGCAAATCAGCCCCAGCATTTT. This encodes CASSLDQGANQPQHF.

The chain links TRBV10-3 to TRBJ1-1, with D possibly matching TRBD1 (5 bases). Germline values: CDR1 ENHRY, CDR2 SYGVKD. The CDR3 consists of 14 residues. V was cut by 7 bases and J by 4 bases, with 16 bases left in between. Here the CDR3 DNA reads TGTGCCATCAAGGGGCCCGGGGGGGGCACTGAAGCTTTCTTT. The encoded protein is CAIKGPGGGTEAFF.

The V and J genes are TRBV2 and TRBJ2-7; 8 nucleotides align to TRBD2. V shed 6 bases, J shed 5 bases, and the junction held 18 bases outside the gene matches. Germline values: CDR1 SNHLY, CDR2 FYNNEI. The CDR3 is made up of 17 amino acids. The CDR3 sequence: CASRGTYSGGKKNEQYF. The CDR3 region has the DNA TGTGCCAGCAGGGGGACCTACAGCGGGGGAAAAAAGAACGAGCAGTACTTC.

This chain links TRBV18 with TRBJ1-1; D call uncertain. The CDR3 consists of 14 residues. Germline loops: CDR1 KGHSH, CDR2 LQKENI. Trimming left V 1 base short and J 5 bases short, with 11 bases between. This CDR3 reads CASSPQPGGTEAFF. CDR3 DNA: TGTGCCAGCTCACCACAGCCGGGAGGGACTGAAGCTTTCTTT.

The rearrangement uses TRBV5-8 and TRBJ2-7, with TRBD1 matching 10 bases. Germline assignment: CDR1 SGHTS and CDR2 YDEGEE. The length of the CDR3 is 15 residues. V trimming: 3 bases; J trimming: 4 bases; junction bases outside the gene matches: 7. The CDR3 bases are TGTGCCAGCAGCTCGCACCGGGACAGGGGATACGAGCAGTACTTC. Translating it yields CASSSHRDRGYEQYF.

The V gene is TRBV7-8, the J gene TRBJ1-2; D possibly corresponds to TRBD1 (6 bases). Between the trimmed V and J ends, which lost 2 bases and 0 bases, there was a span of 19 bases. Germline V gene data show CDR1 as SGHVS and CDR2 as FQNEAQ. The CDR3 is 18 residues long. CDR3 protein: CASSLNFTPGAANYGYTF. The CDR3 DNA reads as TGTGCCAGCAGCTTAAATTTCACGCCAGGGGCTGCTAACTATGGCTACACCTTC.

The chain is built from TRBV28 and TRBJ1-1, with D tentatively TRBD1 (5 bases). This CDR3 contains 17 residues. Germline V lookup: CDR1 MDHEN, CDR2 SYDVKM. Deletions cut 6 bases from V and 4 bases from J, with 24 bases between. The CDR3 loop reads CASSNLQKTAQSTEAFF. The CDR3, as DNA: TGTGCCAGCAGCAATCTCCAAAAGACAGCCCAGAGCACTGAAGCTTTCTTT.

This clone was observed a single time. This chain links TRBV19 with TRBJ1-5, with 7 bases that match TRBD1. V shed 6 bases, J shed 6 bases, and the junction held 14 bases outside the gene matches. Germline V gene data show CDR1 as LNHDA and CDR2 as SQIVND (reference sequence). CDR3 size: 16 residues. Written as DNA, the CDR3 is TGTGCCAGTAGCTCCGACTTTAGGGGGCGTCTTCAGCCCCAGCATTTT. Translating gives CASSSDFRGRLQPQHF.

This chain joins TRBV4-2 and TRBJ2-3; 10 positions agree with TRBD2. This CDR3 comprises 18 residues. V was pared by 0 bases and J by 0 bases, with 6 bases of the junction left unmatched. Germline CDR1 reads LGHNA; CDR2 reads YNFKEQ. The CDR3 region has the DNA TGTGCCAGCAGCCAAGAAAGCGGGGGGGCCGGGAGCACAGATACGCAGTATTTT. It translates to CASSQESGGAGSTDTQYF.

The V and J genes are TRBV5-1 and TRBJ1-5; 7 bases line up with TRBD1. This CDR3 is built from 15 residues. Trimming took 3 bases from V and 4 from J; bases not matched to a gene: 7. CDR1 is SGHRS, CDR2 YFSETQ, per germline. CDR3 protein: CASSSDGRGNQPQHF. CDR3 DNA sequence: TGCGCCAGCAGCTCCGACGGCAGGGGGAATCAGCCCCAGCATTTT.

The chain joins TRBV28 to TRBJ1-4; tentatively, D is TRBD1 (5 bases). Trimming took off 10 bases at V and 13 bases at J, with 16 bases between the two ends. Germline assignment: CDR1 MDHEN and CDR2 SYDVKM. CDR3 length: 11 residues. Here the CDR3 DNA reads TGTGCCACCCGACGGGGGAAAAGACTGTTTTTT. Residues: CATRRGKRLFF.

The CDR3 coding sequence is TGCGCCAGCAGCTACACCCTGGGGGGGAGGCGTTCGAACACTGAAGCTTTCTTT. It translates to CASSYTLGGRRSNTEAFF. The chain carries TRBV5-1 and TRBJ1-1; possible D gene TRBD1, 5 bases. The CDR3 runs 18 residues. CDR1 is SGHRS and CDR2 is YFSETQ in the germline V gene. V was pared by 3 bases and J by 1 base, with 22 bases between. Filled out from reference TRBV5-1 and TRBJ1-1, the complete variable domain reads KAGVTQTPRYLIKTRGQQVTLSCSPISGHRSVSWYQQTPGQGLQFLFEYFSETQRNKGNFPGRFSGRQFSNSRSEMNVSTLELGDSALYLCASSYTLGGRRSNTEAFFGQGTRLTVV.

The V call is TRBV6-5, the J call TRBJ1-1, with 8 positions matching TRBD1. Germline V gene sequence: CDR1 MNHEY, CDR2 SVGAGI. V was pared by 2 bases and J by 5 bases, with 10 bases of the junction left unmatched. This CDR3 is 16 amino acids long. CDR3 region: CASSYVAGGEVTEAFF. CDR3 nucleotides: TGTGCCAGCAGTTACGTGGCAGGGGGCGAGGTTACTGAAGCTTTCTTT.